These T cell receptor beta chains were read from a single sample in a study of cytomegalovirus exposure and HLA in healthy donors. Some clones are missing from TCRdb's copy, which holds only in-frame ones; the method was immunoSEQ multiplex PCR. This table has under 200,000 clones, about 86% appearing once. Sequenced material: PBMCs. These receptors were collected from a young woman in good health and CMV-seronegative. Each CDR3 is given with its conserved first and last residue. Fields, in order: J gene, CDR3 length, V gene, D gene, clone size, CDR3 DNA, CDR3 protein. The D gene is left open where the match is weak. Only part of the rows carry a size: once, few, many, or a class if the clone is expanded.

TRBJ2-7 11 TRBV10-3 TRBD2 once TGTGCCAGCGGGAGGGCGGTCGAGCAGTACTTC CASGRAVEQYF
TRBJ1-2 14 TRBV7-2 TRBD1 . TGTGCCAGCAGCTTAGGTGGACAGGCGCGGGGCTACACCTTC CASSLGGQARGYTF
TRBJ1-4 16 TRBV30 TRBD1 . TGTGCCTGGAGTGTAGAGGGGGCAGTCTTGCGTGAAAAACTGTTTTTT CAWSVEGAVLREKLFF
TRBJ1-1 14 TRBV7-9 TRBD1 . TGTGCCAGCAGTCCCGGACAGGGCCTTTGGGGAGCTTTCTTT CASSPGQGLWGAFF
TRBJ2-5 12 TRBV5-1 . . TGCGCCAGCAGCTTGGCGAGGGAGACCCAGTACTTC CASSLARETQYF
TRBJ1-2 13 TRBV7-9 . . TGTGCCAGCAGCCGAAGCCCGGGGGTGGGCTACACCTTC CASSRSPGVGYTF
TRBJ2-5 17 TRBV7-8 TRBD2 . TGTGCCAGCAGTCCCTATCAAGCCCTAGCGGCACAAGAGACCCAGTACTTC CASSPYQALAAQETQYF
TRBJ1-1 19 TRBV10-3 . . TGTGCCATCAGTGAGTCGAATGGACGGGGCGGAGGGGTGAACACTGAAGCTTTCTTT CAISESNGRGGGVNTEAFF
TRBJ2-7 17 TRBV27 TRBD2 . TGTGCCAGCAGTTTATCCTGGCGGGAGGGCTTCTCCTACGAGCAGTACTTC CASSLSWREGFSYEQYF
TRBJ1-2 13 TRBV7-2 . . TGTGCCAGCAGCCCAGCCGGGACAAGAGGCTACACCTTC CASSPAGTRGYTF
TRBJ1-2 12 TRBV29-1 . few TGCAGCGTTGTAACAGCTAACTATGGCTACACCTTC CSVVTANYGYTF
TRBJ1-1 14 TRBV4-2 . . TGTGCCAGCAGCCAAGACACAGGGAACACTGAAGCTTTCTTT CASSQDTGNTEAFF
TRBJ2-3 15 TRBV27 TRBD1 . TGTGCCAGCAACCGGGACAGGGGGTTCACAGATACGCAGTATTTT CASNRDRGFTDTQYF
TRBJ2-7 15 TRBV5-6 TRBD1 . TGTGCCAGCAGCTTCGGGACAGGGGGTTCCTACGAGCAGTACTTC CASSFGTGGSYEQYF
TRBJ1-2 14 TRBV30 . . TGTGCCTGGAGTGAGGAGGTATGGAACTATGGCTACACCTTC CAWSEEVWNYGYTF
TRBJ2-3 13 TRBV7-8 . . TGTGCCAGCAGCTTAGTTCCTAAAGATACGCAGTATTTT CASSLVPKDTQYF
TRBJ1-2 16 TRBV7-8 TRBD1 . TGTGCCAGCAGCCCTCAAATGACAGGGGCTTTGTCTGGCTACACCTTC CASSPQMTGALSGYTF
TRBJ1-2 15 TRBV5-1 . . TGCGCCAGCAGCCTGGATCAGGGGCCGAACTATGGCTACACCTTC CASSLDQGPNYGYTF
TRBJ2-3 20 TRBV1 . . TGCACCAGCAGCCAAAACACACGCGGGGGGTTACCACCTAGCACAGATACGCAGTATTTT CTSSQNTRGGLPPSTDTQYF
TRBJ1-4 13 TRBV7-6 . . TGTGCCAGCAGCAGCGGGACAAGTGAAAAACTGTTTTTT CASSSGTSEKLFF
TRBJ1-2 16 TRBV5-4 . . TGTGCCAGCAGCTTGGCCAGGGGATGGTGGAACTATGGCTACACCTTC CASSLARGWWNYGYTF
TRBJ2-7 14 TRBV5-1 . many TGCGCCAGCAGCTTGGACCAGGGTACCTACGAGCAGTACTTC CASSLDQGTYEQYF
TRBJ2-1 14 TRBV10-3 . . TGTGCCATCAGCCTCCGGGACTTCCGGGATGAGCAGTTCTTC CAISLRDFRDEQFF
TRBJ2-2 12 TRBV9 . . TGTGCCAGCAGCTACCTAACCGGGGAGCTGTTTTTT CASSYLTGELFF
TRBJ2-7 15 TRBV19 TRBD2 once TGTGCCAGTAGTATTAGGAACAGCGGGAGCTACGAGCAGTACTTC CASSIRNSGSYEQYF
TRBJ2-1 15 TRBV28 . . TGTGCCAGCAGTCTCCAGAGCGGGCTCTACAATGAGCAGTTCTTC CASSLQSGLYNEQFF
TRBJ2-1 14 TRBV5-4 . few TGTGCCAGCAGCTCAGCGGCGTCCTACAATGAGCAGTTCTTC CASSSAASYNEQFF
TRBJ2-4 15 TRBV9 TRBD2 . TGTGCCAGCAGCGCTAGCGGGAGAGTAGAGAACATTCAGTACTTC CASSASGRVENIQYF
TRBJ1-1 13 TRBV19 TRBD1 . TGTGCCAGTAACAGGGGGCTGAACACTGAAGCTTTCTTT CASNRGLNTEAFF
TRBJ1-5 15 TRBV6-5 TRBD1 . TGTGCCAGCAGTAAACGGGGACAGGGTGTTCAGCCCCAGCATTTT CASSKRGQGVQPQHF
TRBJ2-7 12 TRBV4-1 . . TGCGCCAGCAGCCCCACCGCCGGGACTTTCTTCTTC CASSPTAGTFFF
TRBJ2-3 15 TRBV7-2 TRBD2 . TGTGCCAGCAGCTTGGGACTAGCGGGCACAGATACGCAGTATTTT CASSLGLAGTDTQYF
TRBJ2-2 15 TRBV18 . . TGTGCCAGCTCACCTCCCAGTCAGAACACCGGGGAGCTGTTTTTT CASSPPSQNTGELFF
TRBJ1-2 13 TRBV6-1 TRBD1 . TGTGCCAGCAGACCCTGGGACAGCTATGGCTACACCTTC CASRPWDSYGYTF
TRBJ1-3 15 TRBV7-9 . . TGTGCCAGCTGCAAAGACGGCCGAGGGGGAAACACCATATATTTT CASCKDGRGGNTIYF
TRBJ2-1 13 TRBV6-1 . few TGTGCCAGCAGCGGTATCTCCTACAATGAGCAGTTCTTC CASSGISYNEQFF
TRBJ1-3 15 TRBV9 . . TGTGCCAGCAGCGTAGCCCAGGGCACTGGAAACACCATATATTTT CASSVAQGTGNTIYF
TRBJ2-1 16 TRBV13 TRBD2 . TGTGCCAGCAGCCCCGGAAGCCAGCGGGGCATGAATGAGCAGTTCTTC CASSPGSQRGMNEQFF
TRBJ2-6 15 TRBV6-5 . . TGTGCCAGCAGTTACTCGCGAGCGGCCCTCAACGTCCTGACTTTC CASSYSRAALNVLTF
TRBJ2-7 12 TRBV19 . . TGTGCCAGTAGTATTGGAGGGGACGAGCAGTACTTC CASSIGGDEQYF
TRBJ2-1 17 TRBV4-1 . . TGCGCCAGCAGCCAAGAGGGGGGGCCCCGTTCGGGGGATGAGCAGTTCTTC CASSQEGGPRSGDEQFF
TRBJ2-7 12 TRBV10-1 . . TGCGCCAGCAGCCAGAACCGGGGTGAGCAGTACTTC CASSQNRGEQYF
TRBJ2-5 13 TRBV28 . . TGTGCCAGCAGTTCGGAGGATCTACAGACCCAGTACTTC CASSSEDLQTQYF
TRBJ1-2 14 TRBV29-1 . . TGCAGCGTTGAGGCGCGGGGGATTAACTATGGCTACACCTTC CSVEARGINYGYTF
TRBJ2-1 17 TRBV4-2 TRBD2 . TGTGCCAGCAGCCAAGAGGGTCAAGGACTAGCAACGAATGAGCAGTTCTTC CASSQEGQGLATNEQFF
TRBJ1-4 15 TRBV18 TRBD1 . TGTGCCAGTCTCCCTGTCGGGACAGGGAGTGAAAAACTGTTTTTT CASLPVGTGSEKLFF
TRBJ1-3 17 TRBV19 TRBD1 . TGTGCCAGTAGTACTATACGACAGGGGATATCAGGAAACACCATATATTTT CASSTIRQGISGNTIYF
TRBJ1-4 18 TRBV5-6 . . TGTGCCAGCAGCCTGGAGGGGACACTGCTATCAACTAATGAAAAACTGTTTTTT CASSLEGTLLSTNEKLFF
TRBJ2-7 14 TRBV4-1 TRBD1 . TGCGCCAGCTCGACAGGGGGGAACTCCTACGAGCAGTACTTC CASSTGGNSYEQYF
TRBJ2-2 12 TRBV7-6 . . TGTGCCAGCGTACCTCGAGGAGGGGAGCTGTTTTTT CASVPRGGELFF